This T cell receptor beta chain was sequenced in a study of cytotoxic CD8 clonotypes in ibrutinib-treated CLL. Study-wide background: 25 or so partial and 2 complete responses; at median roughly 68 months, roughly 14 remitted, roughly 12 progressed. Study conclusions and caveats: Public clonotypes were seen rarely and were contracted or stable on treatment.

Points on this clone: What it recognizes is unknown.

The CDR3 totals 14 residues. V gave up 4 bases and J gave up 3 bases, with 13 bases separating them. Germline CDR1 reads SGHRS; CDR2 reads YFSETQ. Sequenced by immunoSEQ multiplex PCR; TCRdb stores in-frame clones only, minus some. The sample includes about 32,000 clones, roughly two thirds seen only once; the top ten take 15% to 20%. This specimen consisted of PBMCs, obtained at disease progression, from a patient treated with ibrutinib. This TCR derives from a human donor with chronic lymphocytic leukemia. The J gene is TRBJ1-2, the V gene TRBV5-1; maybe TRBD1 (6 bases). CDR3 coding DNA: TGCGCCAGCAGCCCACGGACAGATCACTATGGCTACACCTTC. This translates into CASSPRTDHYGYTF.